The 10 T cell receptor beta chains listed next were all sequenced from one sample in a study of T-cell reconstitution after alpha-beta-depleted transplantation in children. A TCRbeta library incorporating unique molecular identifiers was prepared. TCRdb passed the PCR reads through MiXCR, listing each CDR3 protein once. The table shows 450,000 to 700,000 distinct CDR3 sequences, with 25% to 30% occurring only once. Sequenced material: PBMCs, taken before TCRalphabeta/CD19-depleted stem cell transplant. The source of these receptors is a boy less than two years old with Wiskott-Aldrich syndrome, due to receive a stem cell transplant.

This clonotype was detected a few times. As DNA, the CDR3 is TGTGCCAGCAGTTTACGGGGGACTAGCGGGAACGAGCAGTACTTC. As protein: CASSLRGTSGNEQYF. This chain joins TRBV27 and TRBJ2-7, with 13 positions matching TRBD2. Germline loops: CDR1 MNHEY, CDR2 SMNVEV (reference sequence). The CDR3 has 15 residues. Trimming removed 2 bases from V and 5 bases from J; junction bases left unmatched: 3.

The CDR3 DNA reads as TGTGCCAGCAGCCAGTCCACTTACGCCGGGCTAGACTATGGCTACACCTTC. It yields the protein CASSQSTYAGLDYGYTF. This sequence joins TRBV4-2 and TRBJ1-2; D gene ambiguous. Germline CDR1 reads LGHNA; CDR2 reads YNFKEQ. The V end lost 3 bases, the J end lost 3 bases, and 20 bases lay between the germline ends. The CDR3 is made up of 17 amino acids.

CDR3 sequence (DNA): TGCGCCAGCAGCTGGAACCGGGGCTACGAGCAGTACTTC. Protein: CASSWNRGYEQYF. The rearrangement links TRBV5-1 to TRBJ2-7; D perhaps matches TRBD2 (5 bases). This CDR3 is 13 amino acids long. Trimming removed 3 bases at V and 3 bases at J, with 10 bases between. Looked up from germline, CDR1 is SGHRS and CDR2 is YFSETQ.

In this sample, this clonotype turned up a few times. This chain joins TRBV20-1 and TRBJ2-7; the D gene is possibly TRBD2 (6 bases). Looked up from germline, CDR1 is DFQATT and CDR2 is SNEGSKA (reference sequence). The CDR3 has 14 residues. V shed 4 bases and J shed 3 bases, with 16 bases lying between them. The CDR3 loop reads CSAISTSGHYEQYF. In DNA, the CDR3 is TGCAGTGCTATAAGCACCAGCGGGCACTACGAGCAGTACTTC.

This clonotype was seen a few times. The chain uses TRBV12-3 or TRBV12-4 and TRBJ1-5; 7 nucleotides match TRBD1. This CDR3 has 14 residues. V lost 6 bases and J lost 3; bases outside the gene matches: 5. The CDR3 loop reads CASSPGQYNQPQHF. CDR3 in DNA: TGTGCCAGCAGCCCGGGACAGTACAATCAGCCCCAGCATTTT.

This clonotype has more than one count but fewer than ten. The chain carries TRBV20-1 and TRBJ2-7; TRBD2 matches at 10 bases. The ends lost 6 bases at V and 4 bases at J; junction bases unmatched: 9. The CDR3 covers 14 residues. The germline gives CDR1 DFQATT, CDR2 SNEGSKA (reference sequence). CDR3 sequence reads: CSAVLAGVGYEQYF. The CDR3 coding sequence is TGCAGTGCAGTTCTAGCGGGAGTCGGTTACGAGCAGTACTTC.

This clonotype was seen only a few times. The genes are TRBV20-1 and TRBJ1-5; D remains ambiguous. Germline V lookup: CDR1 DFQATT, CDR2 SNEGSKA (reference sequence). The CDR3 runs to 13 residues. Trimming left V 3 bases short and J 11 bases short, with 17 bases between. The DNA for the CDR3 is TGCAGTGCTAGGGGCAGCCAGGCCGCGGCCCAGCATTTT. Its protein product is CSARGSQAAAQHF.

The chain employs TRBV5-1 and TRBJ2-1; 7 bases agree with TRBD2. The CDR3 sequence is 15 residues long. V dropped 0 bases and J dropped 6; count of bases not matched to a gene: 6. CDR1 and CDR2 from the germline V gene are SGHRS and YFSETQ. CDR3 DNA: TGCGCCAGCAGCTTGGCGGGAGGCCTGGGCAATGAGCAGTTCTTC. This sequence encodes CASSLAGGLGNEQFF.

This clonotype occurred a few times. The J gene is TRBJ2-1, the V gene TRBV12-3 or TRBV12-4, with 14 nucleotides matching TRBD2. The CDR3 runs to 21 residues. The trim removed 2 bases at V and 2 bases at J, leaving 14 bases unmatched. The CDR3 nucleotides read TGTGCCAGCAGTTTAATTCGACATCGACTAGCGGGAGGGCCGGCCTACAATGAGCAGTTCTTC. Translating gives CASSLIRHRLAGGPAYNEQFF.

The chain joins TRBV4-2 to TRBJ2-7; D is uncertain. V lost 9 bases and J lost 0, with 15 bases in between. Germline V CDR1 and CDR2: LGHNA, YNFKEQ. The CDR3 runs to 14 residues. The CDR3 spells CARGPGLTSYEQYF. DNA for the CDR3: TGTGCCAGGGGCCCCGGGCTCACCTCCTACGAGCAGTACTTC.